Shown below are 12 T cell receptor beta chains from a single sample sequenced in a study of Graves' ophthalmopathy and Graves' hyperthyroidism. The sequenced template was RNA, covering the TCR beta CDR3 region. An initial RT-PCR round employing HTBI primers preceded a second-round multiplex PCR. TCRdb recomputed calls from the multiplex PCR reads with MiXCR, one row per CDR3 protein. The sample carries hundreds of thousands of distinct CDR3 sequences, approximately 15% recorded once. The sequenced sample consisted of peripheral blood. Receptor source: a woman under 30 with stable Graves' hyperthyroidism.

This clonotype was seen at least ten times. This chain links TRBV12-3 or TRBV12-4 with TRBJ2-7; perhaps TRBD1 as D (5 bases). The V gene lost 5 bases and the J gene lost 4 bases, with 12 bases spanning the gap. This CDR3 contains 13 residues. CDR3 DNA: TGTGCCAGCAGTACAGGAATACGATACGAGCAGTACTTC. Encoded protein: CASSTGIRYEQYF.

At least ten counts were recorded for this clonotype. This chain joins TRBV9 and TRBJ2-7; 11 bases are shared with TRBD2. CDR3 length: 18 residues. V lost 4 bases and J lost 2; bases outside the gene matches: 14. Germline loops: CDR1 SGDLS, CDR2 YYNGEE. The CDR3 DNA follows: TGTGCCAGCAGCCCCGATCGTCTAGCGGGGGGCTCTACCTACGAGCAGTACTTC. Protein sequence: CASSPDRLAGGSTYEQYF.

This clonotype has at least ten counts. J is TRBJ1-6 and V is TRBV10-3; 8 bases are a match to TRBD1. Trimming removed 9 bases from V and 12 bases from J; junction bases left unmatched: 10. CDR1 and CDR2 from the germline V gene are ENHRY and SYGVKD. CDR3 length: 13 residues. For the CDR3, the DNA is TGTGCCATAGCCTCGGACAGGGAGGAACCCCTCCACTTT. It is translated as CAIASDREEPLHF.

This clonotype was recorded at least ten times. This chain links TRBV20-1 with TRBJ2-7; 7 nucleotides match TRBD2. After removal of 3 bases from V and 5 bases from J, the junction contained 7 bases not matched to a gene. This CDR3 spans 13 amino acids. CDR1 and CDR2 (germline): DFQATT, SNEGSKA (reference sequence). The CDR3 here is CSARGGVDDEQYF. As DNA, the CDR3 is TGCAGTGCTAGGGGGGGGGTTGACGACGAGCAGTACTTC.

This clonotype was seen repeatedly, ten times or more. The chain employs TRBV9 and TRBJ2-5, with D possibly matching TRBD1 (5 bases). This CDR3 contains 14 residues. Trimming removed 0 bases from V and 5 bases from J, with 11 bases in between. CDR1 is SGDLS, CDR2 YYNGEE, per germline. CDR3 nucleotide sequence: TGTGCCAGCAGCGTAGTAGGGGCTGGGGAGACCCAGTACTTC. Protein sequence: CASSVVGAGETQYF.

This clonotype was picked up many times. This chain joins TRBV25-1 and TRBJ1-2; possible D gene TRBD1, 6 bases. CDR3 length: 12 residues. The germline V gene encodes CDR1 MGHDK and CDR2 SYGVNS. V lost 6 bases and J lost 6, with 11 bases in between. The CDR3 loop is CASRGAMDGYTF. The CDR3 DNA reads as TGTGCCAGCAGGGGGGCTATGGATGGCTACACCTTC.

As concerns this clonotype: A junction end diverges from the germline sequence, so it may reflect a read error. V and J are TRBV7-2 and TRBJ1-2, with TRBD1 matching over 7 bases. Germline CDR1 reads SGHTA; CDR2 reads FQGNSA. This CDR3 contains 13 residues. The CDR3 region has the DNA TGTGCCGGCAGCCCCCAGGGGGGCTATGGCTACACCTTC. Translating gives CAGSPQGGYGYTF.

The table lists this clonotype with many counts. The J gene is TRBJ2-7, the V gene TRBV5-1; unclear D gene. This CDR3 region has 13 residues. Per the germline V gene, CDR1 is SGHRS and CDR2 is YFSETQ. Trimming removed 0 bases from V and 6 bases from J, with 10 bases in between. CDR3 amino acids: CASSLAWGSEQYF. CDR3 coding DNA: TGCGCCAGCAGCTTGGCCTGGGGTTCCGAGCAGTACTTC.

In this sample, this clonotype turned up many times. The CDR3 loop is CASSLGTGLARAKNIQYF. CDR3 coding DNA: TGCGCCAGCAGCTTGGGGACAGGGCTAGCGAGAGCCAAAAACATTCAGTACTTC. The chain employs TRBV5-1 and TRBJ2-4, with TRBD1 identical over 8 bases. Germline V gene data show CDR1 as SGHRS and CDR2 as YFSETQ. V gave up 0 bases and J gave up 0 bases; unmatched junction bases: 8. The CDR3 is made up of 18 amino acids. Filled out from reference TRBV5-1 and TRBJ2-4, the complete variable domain reads KAGVTQTPRYLIKTRGQQVTLSCSPISGHRSVSWYQQTPGQGLQFLFEYFSETQRNKGNFPGRFSGRQFSNSRSEMNVSTLELGDSALYLCASSLGTGLARAKNIQYFGAGTRLSVL.

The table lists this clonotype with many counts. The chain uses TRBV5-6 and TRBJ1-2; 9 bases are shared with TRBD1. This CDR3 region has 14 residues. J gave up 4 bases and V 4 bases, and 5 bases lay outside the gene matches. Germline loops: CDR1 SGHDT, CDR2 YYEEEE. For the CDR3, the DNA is TGTGCCAGCAGCGACACAGGGGGCGGCTATGGCTACACCTTC. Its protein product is CASSDTGGGYGYTF.

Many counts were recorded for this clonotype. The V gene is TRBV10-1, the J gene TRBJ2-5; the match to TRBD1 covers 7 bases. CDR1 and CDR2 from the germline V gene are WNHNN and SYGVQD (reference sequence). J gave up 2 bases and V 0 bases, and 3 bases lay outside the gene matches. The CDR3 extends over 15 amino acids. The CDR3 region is CASSESTGRQETQYF. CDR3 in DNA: TGCGCCAGCAGTGAGTCGACAGGGAGACAAGAGACCCAGTACTTC.

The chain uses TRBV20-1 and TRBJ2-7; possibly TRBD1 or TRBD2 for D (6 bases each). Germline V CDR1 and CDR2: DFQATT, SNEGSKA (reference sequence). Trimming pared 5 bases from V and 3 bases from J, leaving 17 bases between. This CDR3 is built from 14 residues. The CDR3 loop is CSAYNEGGFYEQYF. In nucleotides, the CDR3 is TGCAGTGCTTATAACGAGGGGGGATTCTACGAGCAGTACTTC.